This T cell receptor beta chain was captured by sequencing in a study of cytomegalovirus exposure and HLA in healthy donors. In regard to this clone: The antigen remains unidentified.

The study sampled nominally healthy donors, though unrecorded immune exposures were likely. Overall study findings and caveats: As immune exposure information, only CMV serostatus was available.

The PCR employed 60 Vbeta primers together with 13 Jbeta primers. Data came from immunoSEQ multiplex PCR; TCRdb stores just in-frame clones and leaves some out. The sample contains about 130,000 clones, about 74% of which appear only once. This receptor was obtained from a woman aged 50 to 65 in good health and CMV-seropositive. The material sequenced was PBMCs.

CDR3 sequence (DNA): TGTGCCAGCAGCTTAGGGGGCCCCCTTAACAATGAGCAGTTCTTC. Protein product: CASSLGGPLNNEQFF. The rearrangement uses TRBV11-3 and TRBJ2-1, with D tentatively TRBD1 (5 bases). The length of the CDR3 is 15 residues. The V end was cut by 1 base, the J end by 5 bases, with 12 bases between. CDR1 is SGHNT, CDR2 YENEEA, per germline.